The 18 T cell receptor beta chains listed next were all sequenced from one sample in a study of blood T cell repertoires in COVID-19. TCRdb keeps only in-frame clones here, not all; method: immunoSEQ multiplex PCR. The sample carries 200,000 to 250,000 clones, roughly 88% recorded once. Sequencing was done on a sample of PBMCs or T cells enriched from blood (not recorded which). The origin of the receptors is a woman in her twenties or thirties who had been exposed to COVID-19.

The chain links TRBV7-6 to TRBJ2-5; 7 bases fit TRBD2. With V trimmed by 3 bases and J by 1 base, 5 bases remained unmatched. This CDR3 has 15 residues. CDR1 is SGHVS and CDR2 is FNYEAQ in the germline V gene. In nucleotides, the CDR3 is TGTGCCAGCAGCTTGGGGGGGAGCCCCCAAGAGACCCAGTACTTC. Translated: CASSLGGSPQETQYF. Using reference TRBV7-6 and TRBJ2-5 for the parts outside the CDR3, the full variable domain is GAGVSQSPRYKVTKRGQDVALRCDPISGHVSLYWYRQALGQGPEFLTYFNYEAQQDKSGLPNDRFSAERPEGSISTLTIQRTEQRDSAMYRCASSLGGSPQETQYFGPGTRLLVL.

The V gene is TRBV7-2, the J gene TRBJ2-7, with 9 bases lining up with TRBD1. V dropped 3 bases and J dropped 2; count of bases not matched to a gene: 11. The CDR3 covers 17 residues. Germline loops: CDR1 SGHTA, CDR2 FQGNSA. For the CDR3, the DNA is TGTGCCAGCAGCTTCCGCCCTACAGGGGGCGCAGCCTACGAGCAGTACTTC. Translated: CASSFRPTGGAAYEQYF.

J is TRBJ2-7 and V is TRBV11-2; 7 bases are a match to TRBD2. Unmatched junction bases numbered 11, after V lost 2 bases and J lost 7 bases. The CDR3 runs to 15 residues. The germline V gene encodes CDR1 SGHAT and CDR2 FQNNGV. The CDR3 sequence is CASSLFAGDNKEQYF. Here the CDR3 DNA reads TGTGCCAGCAGCTTATTTGCGGGAGATAATAAAGAGCAGTACTTC.

The V gene is TRBV21-1, the J gene TRBJ2-5; the table's TRBD2 call for D was not verified on the DNA. TRBV21-1 corresponds to a pseudogene. The CDR3 contains 19 residues. Written as DNA, the CDR3 is TGTGCCAGCATCGGGACTAGCGGGGGTCTAATGTTACACCAAGAGACCCAGTACTTC. Its protein product is CASIGTSGGLMLHQETQYF.

This clone was observed a handful of times. This chain uses TRBV4-2 with TRBJ2-7, with a tentative D call TRBD2 (5 bases). Looked up from germline, CDR1 is LGHNA and CDR2 is YNFKEQ. V gave up 2 bases and J gave up 7 bases, with 9 bases separating them. This CDR3 has 12 amino acids. The chain's CDR3 is CASSQIGGEQYF. The CDR3 nucleotides are TGTGCCAGCAGCCAAATAGGAGGTGAGCAGTACTTC.

The gene calls are TRBV28 and TRBJ2-7; 14 bases match TRBD2. The germline V gene encodes CDR1 MDHEN and CDR2 SYDVKM. V trimming: 11 bases; J trimming: 5 bases; junction bases outside the gene matches: 5. This CDR3 has 13 residues. The CDR3 sequence: CAGGLAGGNEQYF. The CDR3 coding sequence is TGTGCCGGCGGACTAGCGGGGGGCAACGAGCAGTACTTC.

The chain is built from TRBV5-1 and TRBJ2-5; 7 nucleotides align to TRBD1. CDR3 size: 13 residues. The V and J ends lost 5 bases and 4 bases, in that order; junction bases with no gene match: 5. Germline values: CDR1 SGHRS, CDR2 YFSETQ. The CDR3: CASRVTGRETQYF. In DNA, the CDR3 is TGCGCCAGCAGGGTGACAGGGCGAGAGACCCAGTACTTC.

The chain links TRBV7-8 to TRBJ2-1; weak D call: TRBD2 (5 bases). The CDR3 runs 16 residues. Germline CDR1 is SGHVS and CDR2 is FQNEAQ. The ends were cut back, 5 bases at V and 4 bases at J, with 18 bases in the middle. CDR3 protein: CASSPQRSRGYNEQFF. The CDR3 coding sequence is TGTGCCAGCAGCCCCCAAAGGTCTCGGGGATACAATGAGCAGTTCTTC.

This chain connects TRBV7-9 to TRBJ1-1; D is undetermined. V was pared by 3 bases and J by 5 bases, with 10 bases between. The CDR3 is made up of 13 amino acids. The germline CDR1 and CDR2 sequences are SEHNR and FQNEAQ (reference sequence). CDR3 nucleotides: TGTGCCAGCAGCTTTGGGCCAGGAACTGAAGCTTTCTTT. As protein: CASSFGPGTEAFF.

This clone was seen a single time. V gene TRBV5-5 combines with J gene TRBJ1-4, with TRBD1 identical over 7 bases. The CDR3 consists of 14 residues. Looked up from germline, CDR1 is SGHKS and CDR2 is YYEKEE (reference sequence). V lost 3 bases and J lost 4; bases outside the gene matches: 3. CDR3 bases: TGTGCCAGCAGCTCGGGACAGATTAATGAAAAACTGTTTTTT. This encodes CASSSGQINEKLFF.

V gene TRBV5-1 combines with J gene TRBJ1-3, with D unresolved. V lost 0 bases, J lost 3 bases, and 4 bases lay in between. Germline CDR1 SGHRS, CDR2 YFSETQ. CDR3 size: 13 residues. The CDR3 region is CASSLDGGNTIYF. DNA of the CDR3: TGCGCCAGCAGCTTGGACGGTGGAAACACCATATATTTT.

The chain has TRBV19 and TRBJ1-4; no reliable D call. With 1 base removed from V and 4 bases from J, the gap between germline ends came to 16 bases. Germline-derived CDR1 and CDR2 are LNHDA and SQIVND (reference sequence). This CDR3 region has 17 residues. The CDR3 DNA reads TGTGCCAGTAGTATAGGTTCGGCGGGAGGCGGTAATGAAAAACTGTTTTTT. Translation: CASSIGSAGGGNEKLFF.

The gene calls are TRBV5-1 and TRBJ2-7; 10 nucleotides agree with TRBD2. There are 16 residues in the CDR3. Germline lookup yields CDR1 SGHRS and CDR2 YFSETQ. V dropped 4 bases and J dropped 2; count of bases not matched to a gene: 9. The CDR3 reads CASSREGLANAYEQYF. CDR3 nucleotides: TGCGCCAGCAGCCGGGAGGGACTAGCGAACGCCTACGAGCAGTACTTC.

J is TRBJ2-7 and V is TRBV7-3, with D tentatively TRBD1 (6 bases). Germline V gene data show CDR1 as SGHTA and CDR2 as FQGTGA. This CDR3 has 13 residues. V lost 1 base and J lost 4, with 8 bases in between. CDR3 region: CASSLIGGYEQYF. DNA of the CDR3: TGTGCCAGCAGCTTAATAGGGGGATACGAGCAGTACTTC.

The rearrangement joins TRBV25-1 to TRBJ1-2; D possibly corresponds to TRBD1 (5 bases). Germline V gene data show CDR1 as MGHDK and CDR2 as SYGVNS. The CDR3 is 14 residues long. Between the trimmed V and J ends, which lost 3 bases and 1 base, there was a span of 9 bases. This CDR3 reads CASSEGRSNYGYTF. The CDR3 DNA sequence: TGTGCCAGCAGTGAGGGGCGTAGTAACTATGGCTACACCTTC.

This chain links TRBV29-1 with TRBJ2-5, with D perhaps matching TRBD2 (7 bases). The V end was cut by 7 bases, the J end by 4 bases, with 19 bases between. The CDR3 covers 14 residues. Per the germline V gene, CDR1 is SQVTM and CDR2 is ANQGSEA. The CDR3 loop reads CSASIRRGRETQYF. CDR3 bases: TGCAGCGCTTCAATTAGGCGGGGGCGAGAGACCCAGTACTTC.

The chain couples TRBV7-2 to TRBJ1-4, with D perhaps matching TRBD1 (6 bases). CDR3 length equals 15 residues. Trimming removed 4 bases at V and 3 bases at J, with 12 bases between. Germline CDR1 reads SGHTA; CDR2 reads FQGNSA. The DNA for the CDR3 is TGTGCCAGCAGCTCGCAGGGGTGGGCTAATGAAAAACTGTTTTTT. Protein sequence: CASSSQGWANEKLFF.

This clone was counted a single time. The V gene is TRBV5-4, the J gene TRBJ1-1; a weak D match, TRBD1 (5 bases). V was pared by 2 bases and J by 5 bases, with 16 bases between. The CDR3 spans 15 residues. Looked up from germline, CDR1 is SGHNT and CDR2 is YYREEE (reference sequence). In nucleotides, the CDR3 is TGTGCCAGCAGCTTCACGTTCGGGGGTAGTACTGAAGCTTTCTTT. Amino acid sequence: CASSFTFGGSTEAFF.